The 25 T cell receptor beta chains presented below share a single source sample, sequenced in a study of blood T cell repertoires in COVID-19. This table comes from immunoSEQ multiplex PCR, and its TCRdb copy is limited to in-frame clones, with some not included. The table records about 88,000 clones, roughly 90% of them present only once. The sample taken for sequencing was peripheral blood. The receptor source for this set is a man in his fifties or sixties with acute or convalescent COVID-19.

The chain joins TRBV5-1 to TRBJ2-2; a possible D gene is TRBD2 (6 bases). The CDR3 length is 14 residues. CDR1 is SGHRS, CDR2 YFSETQ, per germline. Trimming took off 1 base at V and 6 bases at J, with 10 bases between the two ends. This CDR3 reads CASSLRLEPGELFF. The CDR3, as DNA: TGCGCCAGCAGCTTGAGACTAGAACCCGGGGAGCTGTTTTTT.

The CDR3 reads CASSRAAAGTDTQYF. The CDR3 DNA follows: TGCGCCAGCAGCCGCGCGGCTGCGGGGACAGATACGCAGTATTTT. The chain joins TRBV10-1 to TRBJ2-3, with TRBD2 as a possible D gene (6 bases). Germline CDR1 reads WNHNN; CDR2 reads SYGVQD (reference sequence). Trimming stripped 6 bases from V and 3 bases from J, with 16 bases between. The CDR3 has 15 residues.

This chain joins TRBV19 and TRBJ1-5; 10 nucleotides align to TRBD1. This CDR3 comprises 15 residues. The V and J ends lost 6 bases and 4 bases, in that order; junction bases with no gene match: 6. Germline lookup yields CDR1 LNHDA and CDR2 SQIVND (reference sequence). The CDR3 bases are TGTGCCAGTAGGGAGCGACAGGGGGCGAATCAGCCCCAGCATTTT. Translation: CASRERQGANQPQHF.

V and J are TRBV3-1 (or the pseudogene TRBV3-2) and TRBJ2-4; D is possibly TRBD2 (5 bases). V was clipped by 4 bases and J by 14 bases, with 24 bases between them. There are 15 residues in the CDR3. CDR1 is LGHDT, CDR2 YNNKEL, per germline (reference sequence). The CDR3 DNA follows: TGTGCCAGCAGCCTGTACCTAGAAGGGAGTGTAAAAAAGTACTTC. It encodes CASSLYLEGSVKKYF.

The gene calls are TRBV4-1 and TRBJ2-1; D is perhaps TRBD1 (6 bases). The CDR3 has 16 amino acids. Germline V gives CDR1 MGHRA, CDR2 YSYEKL. Trimming removed 1 base from V and 4 bases from J, with 14 bases in between. In DNA form, the CDR3 reads TGCGCCAGCAGCCAAGTAGGGGGTATGTTTTACAATGAGCAGTTCTTC. The encoded protein is CASSQVGGMFYNEQFF.

The gene calls are TRBV7-9 and TRBJ2-7; 9 positions match TRBD1. The germline CDR1 and CDR2 sequences are SEHNR and FQNEAQ (reference sequence). CDR3 length: 17 residues. The V gene end was trimmed by 0 bases and the J gene end by 0 bases; junction bases not matched to a gene: 6. CDR3 coding DNA: TGTGCCAGCAGCTTAGCAACCGGGACAGGGCACTCCTACGAGCAGTACTTC. Amino acid sequence: CASSLATGTGHSYEQYF.

The gene calls are TRBV10-1 and TRBJ2-7; 7 nucleotides match TRBD1. V shed 3 bases and J 0 bases; nucleotides not matched to a gene: 5. The CDR3 has 15 residues. Germline V gene sequence: CDR1 WNHNN, CDR2 SYGVQD (reference sequence). The CDR3 DNA sequence: TGCGCCAGCAGTGAAAGGGGACAGAGCTCCTACGAGCAGTACTTC. As protein: CASSERGQSSYEQYF.

V and J are TRBV2 and TRBJ1-5; possible D gene TRBD1, 6 bases. The CDR3 contains 14 residues. V was trimmed by 7 bases and J by 6 bases, leaving 16 bases between them. Germline lookup yields CDR1 SNHLY and CDR2 FYNNEI. CDR3 sequence (DNA): TGTGCCAGCATCGGTGGGGGGGGCGGTCAGCCCCAGCATTTT. Its protein product is CASIGGGGGQPQHF.

This clone came up once. This chain uses TRBV3-1 (or the pseudogene TRBV3-2) with TRBJ1-4; D gene unclear. CDR3 length: 13 residues. From germline, CDR1 is LGHDT and CDR2 YNNKEL (reference sequence). The V end was cut by 0 bases, the J end by 8 bases, with 7 bases between. CDR3 nucleotides: TGTGCCAGCAGCCAAGATAGCGGCGAAAAACTGTTTTTT. Translation: CASSQDSGEKLFF.

This sequence joins TRBV25-1 and TRBJ2-5; 7 nucleotides agree with TRBD1. Trimming at V came to 4 bases and at J to 13 bases, leaving 15 bases not matched to a gene. The CDR3 loop spans 14 amino acids. CDR1 MGHDK and CDR2 SYGVNS come from the germline V gene. DNA of the CDR3: TGTGCCAGCAGTGGCCCAGGGGGAGCCTCCCCGGGGTACTTC. Its translation is CASSGPGGASPGYF.

The CDR3: CASSLGLRDIGETQYF. The CDR3 DNA reads TGTGCCAGCAGCCTTGGACTCCGGGACATAGGGGAGACCCAGTACTTC. The V and J genes are TRBV11-3 and TRBJ2-5; maybe TRBD1 (6 bases). The V and J ends lost 5 bases and 5 bases respectively, with 21 bases between them. The CDR3 totals 16 residues. CDR1 and CDR2 (germline): SGHNT, YENEEA.

The chain combines TRBV5-4 with TRBJ1-3; D is unresolved. The CDR3 loop spans 15 amino acids. The germline CDR1 and CDR2 sequences are SGHNT and YYREEE (reference sequence). V was clipped by 1 base and J by 4 bases, with 12 bases between them. CDR3 bases: TGTGCCAGCAGCTTGTTAACTTCCGCGGGAAACACCATATATTTT. Translating it yields CASSLLTSAGNTIYF.

The chain uses TRBV11-3 and TRBJ2-1; D is perhaps TRBD2 (7 bases). Trimming left V 4 bases short and J 8 bases short, with 12 bases between. The CDR3 is made up of 13 amino acids. Germline CDR1 reads SGHNT; CDR2 reads YENEEA. CDR3: CASSYEGGDEQFF. DNA for the CDR3: TGTGCCAGCAGCTACGAAGGGGGGGATGAGCAGTTCTTC.

The chain joins TRBV24-1 to TRBJ2-3, with TRBD1 identical over 7 bases. V lost 5 bases to trimming and J lost 0 bases; unmatched junction nucleotides: 4. This CDR3 region has 15 residues. Germline CDR1 KGHDR, CDR2 SFDVKD. Here the CDR3 DNA reads TGTGCCACCAGTGGTATGGGACAGAGCACAGATACGCAGTATTTT. Protein sequence: CATSGMGQSTDTQYF.

The rearrangement joins TRBV27 to TRBJ2-7; maybe TRBD2 (7 bases). CDR1 MNHEY and CDR2 SMNVEV come from the germline V gene (reference sequence). The CDR3 consists of 16 residues. Trimming removed 1 base from V and 7 bases from J, with 20 bases in between. The CDR3, as DNA: TGTGCCAGCAGTTTATGGCCCCCGACAGAGGGGGGGGAGCAGTACTTC. It translates to CASSLWPPTEGGEQYF.

V usage is TRBV19 and J usage is TRBJ2-3; possible D gene TRBD2, 6 bases. CDR3 length equals 15 residues. V was trimmed by 7 bases and J by 4 bases, leaving 18 bases between them. The germline V gene has CDR1 LNHDA and CDR2 SQIVND (reference sequence). CDR3 protein: CASTTNGGYADTQYF. The CDR3 DNA follows: TGTGCCAGTACCACGAACGGGGGTTACGCAGATACGCAGTATTTT.

This chain joins TRBV7-2 and TRBJ1-1; no clear D. This CDR3 spans 14 amino acids. The V gene lost 5 bases and the J gene lost 2 bases, with 12 bases spanning the gap. The germline CDR1 and CDR2 sequences are SGHTA and FQGNSA. The CDR3 DNA reads as TGTGCCAGCAGCGCAAGAGCCTTTAACACTGAAGCTTTCTTT. It codes for CASSARAFNTEAFF.

This clone has more than one count but fewer than ten. The chain joins TRBV13 to TRBJ2-7, with 12 bases aligning to TRBD2. The CDR3 is 17 residues long. V was pared by 0 bases and J by 2 bases, with 5 bases of the junction left unmatched. Germline-derived CDR1 and CDR2 are PRHDT and FYEKMQ (reference sequence). This CDR3 reads CASSLGPGLAGTYEQYF. CDR3 sequence (DNA): TGTGCCAGCAGCTTAGGCCCAGGACTAGCGGGGACCTACGAGCAGTACTTC. Full variable domain (outside the CDR3, taken from reference TRBV13 and TRBJ2-7): AAGVIQSPRHLIKEKRETATLKCYPIPRHDTVYWYQQGPGQDPQFLISFYEKMQSDKGSIPDRFSAQQFSDYHSELNMSSLELGDSALYFCASSLGPGLAGTYEQYFGPGTRLTVT.

The chain uses TRBV21-1 and TRBJ1-1; no DNA check was done on the table's D call, TRBD1. TRBV21-1 is marked as a pseudogene. The length of the CDR3 is 15 residues. DNA of the CDR3: TGTGCCAGCAGCAAAAGGGGCAGATCGAACACTGAAGCTTTCTTT. This sequence encodes CASSKRGRSNTEAFF.

This clone was observed once. The V and J genes are TRBV12-3 or TRBV12-4 and TRBJ2-1; D might be TRBD2 (6 bases). V lost 8 bases to trimming and J lost 10 bases, with 12 bases between them. The CDR3 consists of 11 residues. The CDR3 DNA is TGTGCCAGCTCCCTCCGGGAGGAGCAGTTCTTC. Amino acids: CASSLREEQFF.

V is TRBV11-2 and J is TRBJ1-3; D remains unclear. The germline gives CDR1 SGHAT, CDR2 FQNNGV. The CDR3 length is 11 residues. Trimming shortened V by 5 bases and J by 7 bases, and 6 bases separated the two germline ends. The CDR3 nucleotides read TGTGCCAGCAGCCCGCGGAACACCATATATTTT. It specifies CASSPRNTIYF.

CDR3 in DNA: TGTGCCAGCAGCCAGGGTGACAGGGGGTGGACGCAGTATTTT. Its protein product is CASSQGDRGWTQYF. V gene TRBV7-9 combines with J gene TRBJ2-3, with 9 nucleotides matching TRBD1. Germline V CDR1 and CDR2: SEHNR, FQNEAQ (reference sequence). The J segment lost 9 bases and the V segment lost 5 bases, leaving 9 bases of the junction unmatched. This CDR3 comprises 14 residues. Using reference TRBV7-9 and TRBJ2-3 for the parts outside the CDR3, the full variable domain is DTGVSQNPRHKITKRGQNVTFRCDPISEHNRLYWYRQTLGQGPEFLTYFQNEAQLEKSRLLSDRFSAERPKGSFSTLEIQRTEQGDSAMYLCASSQGDRGWTQYFGPGTRLTVL.

The chain employs TRBV15 and TRBJ1-4, with a weak D call TRBD1 (6 bases). The V end was cut by 3 bases, the J end by 5 bases, with 13 bases between. The CDR3 runs to 15 residues. Germline V lookup: CDR1 LNHNV, CDR2 YYDKDF (reference sequence). The CDR3 is CATSRGGGLNEKLFF. CDR3 coding DNA: TGTGCCACCAGCAGGGGAGGGGGTTTGAATGAAAAACTGTTTTTT.

As regards this clone: The same CDR3 also results from other DNA sequences found in this sample. This chain uses TRBV5-1 with TRBJ1-4, with a possible D match to TRBD1 (5 bases). The ends were cut back, 4 bases at V and 0 bases at J, with 7 bases in the middle. The CDR3 has 14 amino acids. Germline loops: CDR1 SGHRS, CDR2 YFSETQ. The CDR3 bases are TGCGCCAGCAGCCCGGACACAACTAATGAAAAACTGTTTTTT. Amino acid sequence: CASSPDTTNEKLFF.

This rearrangement joins TRBV30 to TRBJ2-7, with 7 bases lining up with TRBD1. The germline V gene encodes CDR1 GTSNPN and CDR2 SVGIG (reference sequence). With V trimmed by 3 bases and J by 7 bases, 9 bases remained unmatched. The CDR3 is made up of 13 amino acids. The CDR3 sequence is CAWSPDRDREQYF. The CDR3 nucleotides are TGTGCCTGGAGCCCCGACAGGGATCGGGAGCAGTACTTC.